This TCR beta chain was recorded in a study of T cells in tumors after PD-1 blockade (dated by TCRdb to about 2019). Turning to the overall study: Exclusion criteria were prior checkpoint blockade, use of systemic immunosuppressants, or recent radiotherapy or other anti-cancer therapy within 4 weeks. Pembrolizumab 200 mg every 3 weeks or cemiplimab 350 mg every 2 weeks was administered to patients. While on anti-PD-1 treatment, some of the patients also continued taking daily vismodegib 150 mg. An average of 113,528 TCR templates (range about 24,679-270,000) and 35,000 to 45,000 unique clonotypes was obtained for peripheral blood samples. Using site-matched tumors from BCC or SCC patients sampled before and after anti-PD-1 therapy, the study carried out paired single-cell RNA and TCR sequencing. Bulk TCR sequencing was performed on nine to eleven peripheral blood samples from a few patients to compare blood and tumor clonotypes. RECIST version 1.1 was used to assess clinical response.

Deep TCRbeta sequencing was performed with the immunoSEQ platform. On the study's bioinformatics: Only productive rearrangements were exported from the immunoSEQ Analyzer for further analysis. Bulk TCRbeta clonotypes were assigned T cell phenotypes by matching to single-cell RNA+TCR-seq clones sharing the same TCRbeta sequence. Clone enrichment in tumor was computed as tumor frequency divided by PBMC frequency from bulk TCR sequencing. GLIPH was used to group TCRs into specificity groups, clusters of distinct TCRs likely recognizing common antigens via shared CDR3 motifs. The source is immuneACCESS, and TCRdb retained only in-frame sequences with V and J called. Part of the clones is not carried over; for the studies checked, unresolved V genes explain less than half of this, and the remainder is unexplained. That table furnishes V, J and clone size, whereas the DNA furnished D and trimming. For this sample the table gives around 13,000 clones, of which roughly 80% were detected only once. Just under 25% of the sample is taken by the ten largest.

Concerning this clone itself: There is no known antigen for this receptor. Within one base of it there is no much larger clone, and no base qualities were kept.

What the research found in general, with its limitations: Roughly 40% of TCR clonotypes from the tumor were detected in blood, and certain novel exhausted tumor clones were present in blood collected before treatment, which suggests recruitment from the periphery. Where the novel T cell clones came from was not determined, and possible sources could include lymphoid organs or rare unexpanded clones inside the tumor or in the tumor periphery.

The time point tag for this specimen amounts to: after anti-PD-1 therapy. Genomic DNA extracted from tumor biopsies or peripheral blood was used for bulk TCRbeta sequencing, with input ranging from roughly 616 ng to 6,500 ng. All patients had histologically proven advanced or metastatic basal or squamous cell carcinoma and were poor candidates for surgical resection. Of the 11 patients making up the basal cell carcinoma cohort, roughly eight underwent bulk tumor TCR sequencing. The germline V gene (reference sequence) specifies SGHNT as CDR1 and YYREEE as CDR2. The V and J ends are trimmed by 4 bases and 6 bases, leaving 11 bases between them. The CDR3 goes from the cysteine to the phenylalanine over 12 residues. Just CDR3 DNA is preserved here, 36 bases in frame from base 1.

This receptor was identified in a human donor with basal cell carcinoma. This chain joins TRBV5-4 to TRBJ2-7; the D gene cannot be resolved reliably. Sequenced material: PBMCs, taken after anti-PD-1 treatment. The encoded CDR3 is CASSPNSAEQYF. The DNA is TGTGCCAGCAGCCCGAACTCCGCCGAGCAGTACTTC.